The 32 T cell receptor beta chains listed next were all sequenced from one sample in a study of T-cell reconstitution after alpha-beta-depleted transplantation in children (dated by TCRdb to about 2016). The library relied on PCR. Sequenced on an Illumina HiSeq 2500. TCR library preparation used molecular barcoding, with unique molecular identifiers applied to normalize quantification of the TCRbeta repertoire. TCRdb reran the public reads through fastp at Q25 and MiXCR, keeping productive beta chains. Identical CDR3 proteins give one entry, which carries the most common genes and DNA. The sample yields just over 950,000 distinct CDR3 sequences; roughly 29% were counted once. Roughly 28% of the sample lies in the top ten. The meaning of the sample's treatment or condition label: allogeneic hematopoietic cell transplantation with graft depleted of TCRalphabeta T cells and CD19 B cells. The source material was PBMCs, mostly from graft donor cells, sampled 360 days after TCRalphabeta/CD19-depleted stem cell transplant. These receptors came from a boy younger than two who had a stem cell transplant for SCID, so the T cells may come from the graft donor.

V is TRBV18 and J is TRBJ1-4, with a tentative D call TRBD1 (5 bases). The V gene's germline CDR1 is KGHSH and CDR2 LQKENI. V was cut by 5 bases and J by 4 bases, with 11 bases left in between. The CDR3 is 14 residues long. The CDR3 DNA is TGTGCCAGCTCAAACAGGAGCTATAATGAAAAACTGTTTTTT. Translating it yields CASSNRSYNEKLFF.

The rearrangement uses TRBV10-3 and TRBJ2-1; D is ambiguous. Trimming cost V 1 base and J 5 bases, with 12 bases left between them. Looked up from germline, CDR1 is ENHRY and CDR2 is SYGVKD. The CDR3 sequence is 15 residues long. DNA of the CDR3: TGTGCCATCAGTGAGTGGGCGCTGCTTAACAATGAGCAGTTCTTC. Translation gives CAISEWALLNNEQFF.

This clonotype appeared a single time. The V and J genes are TRBV10-3 and TRBJ2-3; 7 bases agree with TRBD1. J gave up 2 bases and V 8 bases, and 16 bases lay outside the gene matches. Germline V gene sequence: CDR1 ENHRY, CDR2 SYGVKD. The CDR3 runs to 17 residues. Here the CDR3 reads CAIRDAGGQSFTDTQYF. The CDR3 coding sequence is TGTGCCATCCGGGATGCAGGGGGACAGAGCTTCACAGATACGCAGTATTTT.

The chain has TRBV6-1 and TRBJ2-7, with 7 bases lining up with TRBD2. The germline gives CDR1 MNHNS, CDR2 SASEGT. The CDR3 extends over 15 amino acids. V shed 6 bases and J 2 bases; nucleotides not matched to a gene: 10. The CDR3 DNA follows: TGTGCCAGCAGAGGGGTATCGGGGGGACCCTACGAGCAGTACTTC. Its protein product is CASRGVSGGPYEQYF.

The chain couples TRBV6-5 to TRBJ2-3; possibly TRBD2 for D (6 bases). Germline values: CDR1 MNHEY, CDR2 SVGAGI. The CDR3 loop spans 15 amino acids. V dropped 2 bases and J dropped 2 bases, with 11 bases sitting between them. The CDR3 loop reads CASSYGGVFTDTQYF. The CDR3 coding sequence is TGTGCCAGCAGTTACGGCGGGGTGTTCACAGATACGCAGTATTTT.

The V call is TRBV3-1, the J call TRBJ2-7, with a possible D match to TRBD1 (6 bases). Germline lookup yields CDR1 LGHDT and CDR2 YNNKEL (reference sequence). The CDR3 has 15 amino acids. The V end lost 1 base, the J end lost 2 bases, and 12 bases lay between the germline ends. CDR3 in amino acids: CASSQGPGDPYEQYF. The CDR3 DNA reads as TGTGCCAGCAGCCAAGGGCCAGGGGACCCCTACGAGCAGTACTTC.

The chain carries TRBV24-1 and TRBJ1-1; possibly TRBD1 for D (5 bases). CDR1 and CDR2 (germline): KGHDR, SFDVKD. The CDR3 runs 13 residues. The V end was cut by 9 bases, the J end by 2 bases, with 12 bases between. The CDR3 sequence: CATRGGLNTEAFF. The CDR3 bases are TGTGCCACCCGGGGGGGACTTAACACTGAAGCTTTCTTT.

The chain has TRBV4-2 and TRBJ2-4; D may correspond to TRBD1 or TRBD2 (5 bases each). The germline CDR1 and CDR2 sequences are LGHNA and YNFKEQ. The CDR3 length is 14 residues. Deletions cut 6 bases from V and 1 base from J, with 10 bases between. CDR3 DNA: TGTGCCAGCAGTTACGAGGGGGCCAAAAACATTCAGTACTTC. It codes for CASSYEGAKNIQYF.

The rearrangement joins TRBV5-1 to TRBJ2-5; a weak D match, TRBD1 (6 bases). Germline loops: CDR1 SGHRS, CDR2 YFSETQ. V was clipped by 0 bases and J by 4 bases, with 13 bases between them. The CDR3 runs 15 residues. The CDR3 loop is CASSLVGRGRETQYF. In nucleotides, the CDR3 is TGCGCCAGCAGCTTGGTCGGCAGGGGAAGAGAGACCCAGTACTTC.

This clonotype was found a few times. The rearrangement links TRBV29-1 to TRBJ2-5, with D perhaps matching TRBD2 (6 bases). Looked up from germline, CDR1 is SQVTM and CDR2 is ANQGSEA. V lost 4 bases and J lost 4, with 13 bases in between. The CDR3 sequence is 13 residues long. The CDR3 is CSVGLVRGETQYF. CDR3 DNA: TGCAGCGTTGGACTAGTAAGGGGAGAGACCCAGTACTTC.

CDR3 bases: TGCAGTGCTGGGCGGGACAGGGCCAATGAGCAGTTCTTC. Its protein is CSAGRDRANEQFF. The chain has TRBV20-1 and TRBJ2-1; TRBD1 matches 9 bases. V lost 5 bases to trimming and J lost 6 bases; unmatched junction nucleotides: 5. The CDR3 runs 13 residues. The V gene's germline CDR1 is DFQATT and CDR2 SNEGSKA (reference sequence).

This clonotype appeared a few times. The chain employs TRBV6-5 and TRBJ2-4; D gene uncertain. With 2 bases removed from V and 3 bases from J, the gap between germline ends came to 14 bases. CDR3 length equals 16 residues. The germline CDR1 and CDR2 sequences are MNHEY and SVGAGI. CDR3 sequence: CASSYGPPESKNIQYF. As DNA, the CDR3 is TGTGCCAGCAGTTACGGCCCCCCGGAGAGCAAAAACATTCAGTACTTC.

This clonotype has just one count. The chain has TRBV5-5 and TRBJ2-6, with no clear D. V was cut by 1 base and J by 2 bases, with 7 bases left in between. Germline V lookup: CDR1 SGHKS, CDR2 YYEKEE (reference sequence). CDR3 length: 15 residues. DNA for the CDR3: TGTGCCAGCAGCTTGCTTTTAACTGGGGCCAACGTCCTGACTTTC. This sequence encodes CASSLLLTGANVLTF.

The sample holds a few counts of this clonotype. This chain connects TRBV24-1 to TRBJ1-1; D ambiguous. CDR1 and CDR2 from the germline V gene are KGHDR and SFDVKD. The CDR3 runs to 13 residues. The V end was cut by 4 bases, the J end by 4 bases, with 9 bases between. This CDR3 is CATSDLWGTEAFF. The CDR3 region has the DNA TGTGCCACCAGTGACCTATGGGGCACTGAAGCTTTCTTT.

J is TRBJ2-7 and V is TRBV6-2 or TRBV6-3; TRBD1 matches 8 bases. The CDR3 contains 14 residues. In germline, CDR1 is MNHEY, CDR2 SVGEGT. V lost 7 bases to trimming and J lost 3 bases; unmatched junction nucleotides: 8. The CDR3 DNA sequence: TGTGCCAGCACATCAAGGACAGGGCACTACGAGCAGTACTTC. Translation gives CASTSRTGHYEQYF.

Only a few counts were recorded for this clonotype. The rearrangement uses TRBV10-3 and TRBJ2-1; the D is unclear. Looked up from germline, CDR1 is ENHRY and CDR2 is SYGVKD. V lost 2 bases and J 6 bases, leaving 23 bases between the germline ends. CDR3 length: 18 residues. Here the CDR3 reads CAISEILGRDTIGNEQFF. CDR3 DNA: TGTGCCATCAGTGAGATCCTGGGCCGAGACACGATTGGCAATGAGCAGTTCTTC.

This sequence joins TRBV24-1 and TRBJ2-1; no reliable D call. Trimming left V 5 bases short and J 5 bases short, with 9 bases between. The CDR3 contains 13 residues. CDR1 is KGHDR, CDR2 SFDVKD, per germline. Here the CDR3 reads CATSGDVDNEQFF. As DNA, the CDR3 is TGTGCCACCAGTGGTGACGTAGACAATGAGCAGTTCTTC.

The chain is built from TRBV25-1 and TRBJ2-5, with D tentatively TRBD2 (5 bases). V was trimmed by 3 bases and J by 5 bases, leaving 16 bases between them. The CDR3 loop spans 15 amino acids. Germline V gene data show CDR1 as MGHDK and CDR2 as SYGVNS. CDR3 protein: CASSEPGVLTETQYF. In DNA, the CDR3 is TGTGCCAGCAGTGAGCCCGGGGTGTTGACGGAGACCCAGTACTTC.

This clonotype was seen a few times. This rearrangement joins TRBV5-6 to TRBJ2-7, with 8 nucleotides matching TRBD1. V lost 3 bases, J lost 3 bases, and 8 bases stayed unmatched. CDR1 is SGHDT, CDR2 YYEEEE, per germline. CDR3 size: 15 residues. The CDR3 region has the DNA TGTGCCAGCAGCTGGGGACAGGCTTCCTTCTACGAGCAGTACTTC. Residues: CASSWGQASFYEQYF.

The chain is built from TRBV30 and TRBJ2-7; unclear D gene. V lost 2 bases and J 2 bases, leaving 13 bases between the germline ends. Germline CDR1 reads GTSNPN; CDR2 reads SVGIG (reference sequence). This CDR3 is 14 amino acids long. This CDR3 is CAWSRKQVAYEQYF. For the CDR3, the DNA is TGTGCCTGGAGTAGGAAGCAAGTAGCCTACGAGCAGTACTTC.

The chain is built from TRBV5-1 and TRBJ1-1; maybe TRBD1 (5 bases). This CDR3 comprises 14 residues. Germline V gene sequence: CDR1 SGHRS, CDR2 YFSETQ. Trimming shortened V by 4 bases and J by 0 bases, and 10 bases separated the two germline ends. The CDR3 reads CASSHWGLNTEAFF. The CDR3 coding sequence is TGCGCCAGCAGCCATTGGGGCCTGAACACTGAAGCTTTCTTT.

This clonotype was seen more than once but under ten times. The V call is TRBV19, the J call TRBJ1-5, with a possible D match to TRBD1 (6 bases). Deletions cut 5 bases from V and 2 bases from J, with 13 bases between. CDR1 and CDR2 from the germline V gene are LNHDA and SQIVND (reference sequence). The CDR3 contains 15 residues. The CDR3 region is CASSGQPFRNQPQHF. The CDR3 nucleotides are TGTGCCAGTAGTGGACAGCCGTTTCGCAATCAGCCCCAGCATTTT.

The V call is TRBV6-5, the J call TRBJ1-3; no definite D call. There are 11 residues in the CDR3. Trimming took off 6 bases at V and 6 bases at J, with 6 bases between the two ends. Germline CDR1 reads MNHEY; CDR2 reads SVGAGI. CDR3 sequence: CASRVQNTIYF. DNA of the CDR3: TGTGCCAGCAGGGTGCAAAACACCATATATTTT.

The chain links TRBV2 to TRBJ2-5; D is undetermined. V was cut by 4 bases and J by 5 bases, with 17 bases left in between. The germline CDR1 and CDR2 sequences are SNHLY and FYNNEI. The CDR3 contains 15 residues. The CDR3 nucleotides are TGTGCCAGCAGTGCCCGCTCGCCCCTGGGGGAGACCCAGTACTTC. Encoded protein: CASSARSPLGETQYF. The variable domain in full, with the rest retrieved from reference TRBV2 and TRBJ2-5, is EPEVTQTPSHQVTQMGQEVILRCVPISNHLYFYWYRQILGQKVEFLVSFYNNEISEKSEIFDDQFSVERPDGSNFTLKIRSTKLEDSAMYFCASSARSPLGETQYFGPGTRLLVL.

In its sample, this clonotype was seen a few times. The rearrangement uses TRBV2 and TRBJ2-1; TRBD1 is a possible D gene (6 bases). The CDR3 loop spans 13 amino acids. Germline V lookup: CDR1 SNHLY, CDR2 FYNNEI. V lost 6 bases to trimming and J lost 7 bases, with 13 bases between them. CDR3 sequence reads: CASRERGLNEQFF. The CDR3 bases are TGTGCCAGCAGGGAGAGGGGGTTGAATGAGCAGTTCTTC.

The rearrangement links TRBV6-1 to TRBJ1-5; 7 bases are a match to TRBD1. V dropped 2 bases and J dropped 2; count of bases not matched to a gene: 9. This CDR3 has 17 amino acids. Germline CDR1 is MNHNS and CDR2 is SASEGT. The CDR3 DNA is TGTGCCAGCAGTGAAACCCAACAGGGGATCGGCAATCAGCCCCAGCATTTT. The encoded protein is CASSETQQGIGNQPQHF.

This clonotype was seen once. The genes are TRBV29-1 and TRBJ1-1; perhaps TRBD1 as D (5 bases). Per germline, CDR1 SQVTM and CDR2 ANQGSEA. Trimming shortened V by 4 bases and J by 1 base, and 13 bases separated the two germline ends. The CDR3 extends over 14 amino acids. This CDR3 is CSVGVTGGNTEAFF. The CDR3 DNA reads as TGCAGCGTTGGCGTCACAGGAGGGAACACTGAAGCTTTCTTT.

The chain employs TRBV29-1 and TRBJ1-4, with D possibly being TRBD1 (6 bases). This CDR3 is 11 amino acids long. Trimming pared 4 bases from V and 7 bases from J, leaving 7 bases between. The germline V gene has CDR1 SQVTM and CDR2 ANQGSEA. Written as DNA, the CDR3 is TGCAGCGTTGGGGGGCCTGAAAAACTGTTTTTT. This translates into CSVGGPEKLFF. Together with reference TRBV29-1 and TRBJ1-4, the CDR3 gives the full variable domain: SAVISQKPSRDICQRGTSLTIQCQVDSQVTMMFWYRQQPGQSLTLIATANQGSEATYESGFVIDKFPISRPNLTFSTLTVSNMSPEDSSIYLCSVGGPEKLFFGSGTQLSVL.

V gene TRBV5-5 combines with J gene TRBJ2-3; 7 nucleotides match TRBD2. Looked up from germline, CDR1 is SGHKS and CDR2 is YYEKEE (reference sequence). This CDR3 comprises 15 residues. The V segment lost 7 bases and the J segment 4 bases; nucleotides outside the gene matches: 12. CDR3 DNA: TGTGCCAGCCTCAGGGAGGGAGACCTACCAGATACGCAGTATTTT. Protein: CASLREGDLPDTQYF.

The V call is TRBV20-1, the J call TRBJ2-3; D tentatively reads TRBD1 or TRBD2 (6 bases each). V was cut by 1 base and J by 1 base, with 15 bases left in between. Germline assignment: CDR1 DFQATT and CDR2 SNEGSKA (reference sequence). The CDR3 sequence is 16 residues long. In DNA form, the CDR3 reads TGCAGTGCTAGAGCAGGGTCGGGGGCCCGCACAGATACGCAGTATTTT. Translating it yields CSARAGSGARTDTQYF.

This rearrangement joins TRBV7-2 to TRBJ2-3; D remains ambiguous. With 1 base removed from V and 3 bases from J, the gap between germline ends came to 8 bases. Germline lookup yields CDR1 SGHTA and CDR2 FQGNSA. CDR3 length: 14 amino acids. This CDR3 is CASSLVLPTDTQYF. In DNA, the CDR3 is TGTGCCAGCAGCTTAGTTCTCCCGACAGATACGCAGTATTTT.

The V gene is TRBV7-6, the J gene TRBJ1-5; D remains ambiguous. The ends were cut back, 5 bases at V and 0 bases at J, with 20 bases in the middle. There are 18 residues in the CDR3. CDR1 and CDR2 from the germline V gene are SGHVS and FNYEAQ. CDR3: CASSPRVASYNSNQPQHF. The CDR3 nucleotides read TGTGCCAGCAGCCCCCGGGTGGCTTCGTATAATAGCAATCAGCCCCAGCATTTT.